This entry concerns a single T cell receptor (beta chain). The antigen is not known. J lost 4 bases, V lost 0 bases, and 3 bases had no gene match. This CDR3 region has 15 residues. CDR1 and CDR2 (germline): MNHEY, SVGAGI. Unsorted PBMC DNA underwent sequencing on ten immunoSEQ deep assay plates. Original analysis: In the immunoSEQ data, sequences were junction-only and lacked quality scores, so filtering differed. Sequenced by immunoSEQ multiplex PCR; TCRdb stores in-frame clones only, minus some. From that table come the V and J calls and clone size; the DNA was used to work out D and trimming. Of around 450,000 clones in the sample, roughly three quarters were seen once. The data belong to a study of shared clonotypes between healthy human individuals. Findings of the study overall: Sampling covered blood only; tissue repertoires likely differ.

Sequencing used PBMCs. This sequence originates from a woman aged 40 to 50 in good health. Some clones in this sample may be carry-over from other donors' samples. The chain links TRBV6-5 to TRBJ2-1; 7 positions match TRBD1. The CDR3 here is CASSYSDRQYNEQFF. For the CDR3, the DNA is TGTGCCAGCAGTTACTCGGACAGGCAATACAATGAGCAGTTCTTC.